These 25 T cell receptor beta chains were all obtained from the same sample, sequenced in a study of T cell repertoires in aging, cancer and after chemotherapy. A mixed TRB-A/B primer pool amplified rearranged TRB by multiplex touch-down PCR. Via MiXCR, TCRdb re-called the multiplex PCR reads, giving one row per CDR3 protein. The repertoire holds 13,000 or so distinct CDR3 sequences, with roughly 28% as singletons. The template was genomic DNA from peripheral blood, not RNA. The material sequenced was blood. The receptor source for this set is a human donor in good health.

This clonotype was counted between two and nine times. V gene TRBV27 combines with J gene TRBJ1-2, with D hard to call. Germline lookup yields CDR1 MNHEY and CDR2 SMNVEV (reference sequence). Trimming took off 3 bases at V and 2 bases at J, with 19 bases between the two ends. There are 17 residues in the CDR3. This CDR3 is CASSLLATQVINYGYTF. The CDR3 region has the DNA TGTGCCAGCAGTTTGCTGGCTACCCAGGTCATCAACTATGGCTACACCTTC.

V and J are TRBV14 and TRBJ1-1; D is ambiguous. Trimming pared 0 bases from V and 2 bases from J, leaving 10 bases between. This CDR3 is built from 15 residues. The germline CDR1 and CDR2 sequences are SGHDN and FVKESK. The chain's CDR3 is CASSQDLWGNTEAFF. The CDR3 DNA is TGTGCCAGCAGCCAAGATCTCTGGGGAAACACTGAAGCTTTCTTT. The complete variable domain, with remaining parts taken from reference TRBV14 and TRBJ1-1, reads EAGVTQFPSHSVIEKGQTVTLRCDPISGHDNLYWYRRVMGKEIKFLLHFVKESKQDESGMPNNRFLAERTGGTYSTLKVQPAELEDSGVYFCASSQDLWGNTEAFFGQGTRLTVV.

This chain joins TRBV4-2 and TRBJ1-1, with 8 bases lining up with TRBD1. This CDR3 has 16 amino acids. J lost 0 bases, V lost 3 bases, and 6 bases had no gene match. Germline V CDR1 and CDR2: LGHNA, YNFKEQ. The CDR3 spells CASSQSGTGLNTEAFF. The CDR3 bases are TGTGCCAGCAGCCAGTCTGGGACAGGCTTGAACACTGAAGCTTTCTTT.

The rearrangement joins TRBV6-2 or TRBV6-3 to TRBJ2-4; 13 positions match TRBD2. Germline V gene sequence: CDR1 MNHEY, CDR2 SVGEGT. The CDR3 extends over 19 amino acids. V lost 2 bases to trimming and J lost 0 bases; unmatched junction nucleotides: 7. This CDR3 is CASSYVRTSGGLAKNIQYF. CDR3 nucleotides: TGTGCCAGCAGTTACGTCCGGACTAGCGGGGGACTAGCCAAAAACATTCAGTACTTC.

This rearrangement joins TRBV6-1 to TRBJ1-1; 9 bases are shared with TRBD1. From germline, CDR1 is MNHNS and CDR2 SASEGT. V was clipped by 5 bases and J by 2 bases; unmatched bases: 9. The CDR3 is 16 amino acids. CDR3 in amino acids: CASSPGTGRGNTEAFF. CDR3 bases: TGTGCCAGCAGTCCTGGGACAGGGAGAGGTAACACTGAAGCTTTCTTT.

The chain uses TRBV4-1 and TRBJ1-2; 8 nucleotides agree with TRBD1. This CDR3 region has 16 residues. The V and J ends lost 0 bases and 5 bases, in that order; junction bases with no gene match: 8. Germline V gives CDR1 MGHRA, CDR2 YSYEKL. CDR3 residues: CASSQDGRGLGYGYTF. In DNA form, the CDR3 reads TGCGCCAGCAGCCAAGACGGCAGGGGGCTAGGGTATGGCTACACCTTC.

The J gene is TRBJ1-4, the V gene TRBV20-1; possible D gene TRBD1, 6 bases. The CDR3 is 14 amino acids. Trimming took off 6 bases at V and 8 bases at J, with 19 bases between the two ends. Germline V CDR1 and CDR2: DFQATT, SNEGSKA (reference sequence). In nucleotides, the CDR3 is TGCAGTGCCCCAAATGCAGGGGCCGGAGAAAAACTGTTTTTT. It translates to CSAPNAGAGEKLFF.

There are a few counts of this clonotype. The rearrangement uses TRBV7-2 and TRBJ1-1, with 7 bases identical to TRBD1. The V gene's germline CDR1 is SGHTA and CDR2 FQGNSA. V shed 2 bases and J 4 bases; nucleotides not matched to a gene: 4. The CDR3 sequence is 14 residues long. For the CDR3, the DNA is TGTGCCAGCAGCTTAACGACAGGGTCCACTGAAGCTTTCTTT. It codes for CASSLTTGSTEAFF.

The chain has TRBV6-2 or TRBV6-3 and TRBJ1-2; D remains unclear. Germline V gene sequence: CDR1 MNHEY, CDR2 SVGEGT. V lost 2 bases to trimming and J lost 5 bases, with 12 bases between them. The CDR3 loop spans 14 amino acids. CDR3 coding DNA: TGTGCCAGCAGTTACGGAGGGTACGGGTATGGCTACACCTTC. Protein sequence: CASSYGGYGYGYTF.

V gene TRBV5-6 combines with J gene TRBJ2-7; D is possibly TRBD2 (6 bases). This CDR3 contains 13 residues. Germline V gives CDR1 SGHDT, CDR2 YYEEEE. This CDR3 is CATGDSSSYEQYV. The CDR3, as DNA: TGTGCTACCGGGGACTCTAGCTCCTACGAGCAGTACGTC.

Here the CDR3 DNA reads TGTGCCAGCAGCCAGGGTCGTGATGAGCAGTTCTTC. Its translation is CASSQGRDEQFF. The chain links TRBV7-9 to TRBJ2-1; weak D call: TRBD1 (5 bases). The V end was cut by 5 bases, the J end by 8 bases, with 10 bases between. CDR1 SEHNR and CDR2 FQNEAQ come from the germline V gene (reference sequence). This CDR3 has 12 residues.

Concerning this clonotype: Germline and junction disagree at one end, which may indicate a read error. The V and J genes are TRBV19 and TRBJ2-7; TRBD1 might be the D (5 bases). Germline assignment: CDR1 LNHDA and CDR2 SQIVND (reference sequence). CDR3 size: 14 residues. The CDR3 here is CASSIDFTGRNVDF. The DNA of the CDR3 is TGTGCCAGTAGTATAGATTTCACAGGCCGTAACGTCGACTTC.

The chain combines TRBV5-4 with TRBJ2-5, with 12 bases fitting TRBD2. The length of the CDR3 is 15 residues. The germline CDR1 and CDR2 sequences are SGHNT and YYREEE (reference sequence). V trimming: 4 bases; J trimming: 4 bases; junction bases outside the gene matches: 5. Here the CDR3 reads CASSPSGGAGETQYF. Written as DNA, the CDR3 is TGTGCCAGCAGCCCTAGCGGGGGGGCCGGAGAGACCCAGTACTTC. The complete variable domain, with remaining parts taken from reference TRBV5-4 and TRBJ2-5, reads ETGVTQSPTHLIKTRGQQVTLRCSSQSGHNTVSWYQQALGQGPQFIFQYYREEENGRGNFPPRFSGLQFPNYSSELNVNALELDDSALYLCASSPSGGAGETQYFGPGTRLLVL.

This chain links TRBV5-6 with TRBJ2-7; TRBD2 is a possible D gene (5 bases). Germline CDR1 and CDR2: SGHDT and YYEEEE. Trimming pared 2 bases from V and 3 bases from J, leaving 6 bases between. CDR3 length: 12 residues. The CDR3, as DNA: TGTGCCAGCAGCTTTGGGAGCTACGAGCAGTACTTC. Protein sequence: CASSFGSYEQYF.

As concerns this clonotype: Since a much larger clone is just one base distant, this may be a read error. The V and J genes are TRBV5-6 and TRBJ1-2, with D perhaps matching TRBD1 (5 bases). The germline V and J ends were trimmed by 4 bases and 7 bases, with 14 bases remaining between them. The CDR3 runs 13 residues. Germline V gene data show CDR1 as SGHDT and CDR2 as YYEEEE. CDR3 DNA sequence: TGTGCCAGCAGCGACATGAGGGGAGGTGGCTACACCTTC. Translation gives CASSDMRGGGYTF.

Concerning this clonotype itself: The germline gene is not matched at one end of the junction; a read error may be the cause. For the CDR3, the DNA is TGTGCCACCTCGCCCGCCGCCGGGTCCTACTATGGCTACATCTTC. This translates into CATSPAAGSYYGYIF. This chain connects TRBV19 to TRBJ1-2; D unresolved. Germline assignment: CDR1 LNHDA and CDR2 SQIVND (reference sequence). This CDR3 is built from 15 residues.

This chain joins TRBV6-5 and TRBJ2-1; 10 bases are shared with TRBD2. V shed 5 bases, J shed 7 bases, and the junction held 5 bases outside the gene matches. The CDR3 loop spans 14 amino acids. Germline V gene lookup returns CDR1 MNHEY and CDR2 SVGAGI. CDR3 sequence reads: CASSGLAGVNEQFF. For the CDR3, the DNA is TGTGCCAGCAGTGGTCTAGCGGGGGTGAATGAGCAGTTCTTC.

The V and J genes are TRBV7-2 and TRBJ1-5, with D perhaps matching TRBD1 (6 bases). Between the trimmed V and J ends, which lost 4 bases and 0 bases, there was a span of 13 bases. The germline gives CDR1 SGHTA, CDR2 FQGNSA. The CDR3 runs to 16 residues. The CDR3 reads CASSYLGQYSNQPQHF. The CDR3 nucleotides are TGTGCCAGCAGCTATTTGGGACAATATAGCAATCAGCCCCAGCATTTT.

V and J are TRBV6-5 and TRBJ1-1; possibly TRBD1 for D (5 bases). Germline V gene sequence: CDR1 MNHEY, CDR2 SVGAGI. This CDR3 region has 18 residues. Trimming removed 0 bases at V and 0 bases at J, with 17 bases between. CDR3 protein: CASSYSLSIGQLNTEAFF. The CDR3 bases are TGTGCCAGCAGTTACTCGCTCTCGATCGGACAATTGAACACTGAAGCTTTCTTT.

This clonotype was counted a few times. V gene TRBV5-1 combines with J gene TRBJ2-5; 10 nucleotides match TRBD1. The CDR3 sequence is 15 residues long. V lost 1 base to trimming and J lost 5 bases; unmatched junction nucleotides: 5. Germline V gene lookup returns CDR1 SGHRS and CDR2 YFSETQ. DNA for the CDR3: TGCGCCAGCAGCTTGATGGGACAGGGGAGGGAGACCCAGTACTTC. Encoded protein: CASSLMGQGRETQYF.

Sample share makes this clonotype medium-sized. The V and J genes are TRBV5-5 and TRBJ2-7; D uncertain. Trimming stripped 4 bases from V and 4 bases from J, with 6 bases between. CDR3 size: 11 residues. Per the germline V gene, CDR1 is SGHKS and CDR2 is YYEKEE (reference sequence). This chain's CDR3 is CASSLHYEQYV. CDR3 nucleotide sequence: TGTGCCAGCAGCCTACATTACGAGCAGTACGTC.

The CDR3 is CASSLGDSTYEQYF. Here the CDR3 DNA reads TGCGCCAGCAGCTTGGGGGACAGTACCTACGAGCAGTACTTC. This chain connects TRBV5-1 to TRBJ2-7; 7 nucleotides match TRBD1. CDR1 SGHRS and CDR2 YFSETQ come from the germline V gene. The CDR3 has 14 residues. The V and J ends lost 0 bases and 2 bases, in that order; junction bases with no gene match: 2.

This clonotype was counted only a few times. The J gene is TRBJ1-4, the V gene TRBV27; 7 bases line up with TRBD1. V lost 6 bases to trimming and J lost 0 bases; unmatched junction nucleotides: 7. CDR1 MNHEY and CDR2 SMNVEV come from the germline V gene (reference sequence). The CDR3 consists of 16 residues. The CDR3 nucleotides are TGTGCCAGCAGGGCAGGGGGAGTTACAACTAATGAAAAACTGTTTTTT. As protein: CASRAGGVTTNEKLFF.

The rearrangement links TRBV5-8 to TRBJ1-1; 7 nucleotides align to TRBD1. CDR3 length equals 14 residues. CDR1 and CDR2 (germline): SGHTS, YDEGEE. Trimming removed 1 base from V and 10 bases from J; junction bases left unmatched: 10. The CDR3 sequence: CASSLQGGRTIAFF. CDR3 bases: TGTGCCAGCAGCTTGCAGGGGGGGAGGACTATAGCTTTCTTT.

This chain connects TRBV6-5 to TRBJ2-7; 8 positions match TRBD2. This CDR3 is 14 amino acids long. Germline lookup yields CDR1 MNHEY and CDR2 SVGAGI. Unmatched junction bases numbered 11, after V lost 10 bases and J lost 3 bases. Here the CDR3 reads CAIKGAGANYEQYV. The DNA of the CDR3 is TGTGCCATCAAAGGAGCGGGGGCAAACTACGAGCAGTACGTC.